Shown below are 4 T cell receptor beta chains from a single sample sequenced in a study of technical replicates of blood from several donors. Repertoires were generated with immunoSEQ multiplex PCR, while TCRdb's copy carries only in-frame clones and drops some. The sample yields approximately 79,000 clones, around 90% seen once. Input material: T cells isolated from PBMCs. These receptors were obtained from a human donor in good health.

V gene TRBV29-1 combines with J gene TRBJ1-4; TRBD1 is a possible D gene (6 bases). Per germline, CDR1 SQVTM and CDR2 ANQGSEA. With 8 bases removed from V and 10 bases from J, the gap between germline ends came to 23 bases. The CDR3 is 14 amino acids. DNA of the CDR3: TGCAGCATAAGGTCTTCAGGGAGGGGGGGAAAACTGTTTTTT. As protein: CSIRSSGRGGKLFF.

The V and J genes are TRBV10-3 and TRBJ1-2; D might be TRBD1 (6 bases). This CDR3 spans 13 amino acids. V lost 2 bases to trimming and J lost 6 bases, with 10 bases between them. Germline V gene lookup returns CDR1 ENHRY and CDR2 SYGVKD. CDR3 in DNA: TGTGCCATCAGTGAGGGGGGGGGCCATGGCTACACCTTC. Translated, it gives CAISEGGGHGYTF.

The chain joins TRBV19 to TRBJ2-7, with 8 bases identical to TRBD1. The germline V gene has CDR1 LNHDA and CDR2 SQIVND (reference sequence). The CDR3 is 13 residues long. The V and J ends lost 3 bases and 7 bases, in that order; junction bases with no gene match: 5. CDR3 nucleotides: TGTGCCAGTAGTATGACAGGGGTTAGTGAGCAGTACTTC. As protein: CASSMTGVSEQYF.

The chain combines TRBV27 with TRBJ2-2; D is unclear. Deletions cut 3 bases from V and 4 bases from J, with 9 bases between. CDR1 and CDR2 from the germline V gene are MNHEY and SMNVEV (reference sequence). This CDR3 comprises 14 residues. In nucleotides, the CDR3 is TGTGCCAGCAGTTTCCGTAAATCCACCGGGGAGCTGTTTTTT. This translates into CASSFRKSTGELFF.